This TCR beta chain was found in a study of blood T cell repertoires in COVID-19. Study processing details: Estimation of nucleated cell counts relied on the amplification of reference gene primers. Sequenced by immunoSEQ multiplex PCR; TCRdb stores in-frame clones only, minus some. D and trimming come from the DNA, and the V and J calls and clone size come from that table. The table lists about 260,000 clones, under 90% of them singletons. The CDR3 is 14 residues long. The V segment lost 9 bases and the J segment 6 bases; nucleotides outside the gene matches: 7. CDR1 and CDR2 (germline): KGHDR, SFDVKD.

This sequence joins TRBV24-1 and TRBJ2-5, with 12 bases fitting TRBD1. The sequence came from a man aged 60 to 75 with acute or convalescent COVID-19. Sequenced input: peripheral blood. The CDR3 region has the DNA TGTGCCACCTCCCGGGACAGGGGGCCACAGACCCAGTACTTC. Amino acids: CATSRDRGPQTQYF.